This TCR beta chain was profiled in a study of blood T cell repertoires in COVID-19. The wider study: PBMCs, B-cell-depleted T cells, or T cells were the source of the cDNA or gDNA that made up the material.

Original processing methods: Reference gene primer amplification gave nucleated cell count estimates. This table comes from immunoSEQ multiplex PCR, and its TCRdb copy is limited to in-frame clones, with some not included. Clone size and V and J calls were adopted from that table, with D and trimming inferred from the DNA. The sample consists of under 200,000 clones, less than 90% of them appearing once. Germline V gene sequence: CDR1 KGHSH, CDR2 LQKENI. The CDR3 is 15 amino acids. V was trimmed by 3 bases and J by 1 base, leaving 12 bases between them. The sequence was collected from a man aged 18 to 30 with active or convalescent COVID-19. The specimen was peripheral blood. J is TRBJ1-2 and V is TRBV18, with a possible D match to TRBD1 (6 bases). As DNA, the CDR3 is TGTGCCAGCTCACCGACTGCGGACAGTAACTATGGCTACACCTTC. Protein sequence: CASSPTADSNYGYTF.